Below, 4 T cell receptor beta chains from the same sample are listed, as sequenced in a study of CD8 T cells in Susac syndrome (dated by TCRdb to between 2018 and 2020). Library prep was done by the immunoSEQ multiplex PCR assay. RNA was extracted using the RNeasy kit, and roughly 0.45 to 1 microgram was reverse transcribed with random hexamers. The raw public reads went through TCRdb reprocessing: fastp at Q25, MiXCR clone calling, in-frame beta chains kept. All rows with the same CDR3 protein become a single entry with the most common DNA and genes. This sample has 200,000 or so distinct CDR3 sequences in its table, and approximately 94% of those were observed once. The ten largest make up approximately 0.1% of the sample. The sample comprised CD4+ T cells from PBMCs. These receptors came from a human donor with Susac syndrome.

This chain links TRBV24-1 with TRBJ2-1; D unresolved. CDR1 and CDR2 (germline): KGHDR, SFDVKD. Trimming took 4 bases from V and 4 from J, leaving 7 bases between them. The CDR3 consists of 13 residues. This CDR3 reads CATSDRTYNEQFF. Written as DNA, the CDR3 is TGTGCCACCAGTGACCGTACGTACAATGAGCAGTTCTTC.

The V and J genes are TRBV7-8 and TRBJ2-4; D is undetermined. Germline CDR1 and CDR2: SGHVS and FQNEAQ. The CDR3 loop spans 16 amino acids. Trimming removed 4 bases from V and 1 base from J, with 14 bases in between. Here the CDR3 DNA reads TGTGCCAGCAGCTCACCGGCAACACAGGCCAAAAACATTCAGTACTTC. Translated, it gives CASSSPATQAKNIQYF.

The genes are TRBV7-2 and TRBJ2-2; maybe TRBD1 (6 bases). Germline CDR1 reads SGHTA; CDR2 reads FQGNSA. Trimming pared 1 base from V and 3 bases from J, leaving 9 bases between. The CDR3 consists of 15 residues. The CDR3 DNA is TGTGCCAGCAGCTTAGAAACAGGGCACACCGGGGAGCTGTTTTTT. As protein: CASSLETGHTGELFF.

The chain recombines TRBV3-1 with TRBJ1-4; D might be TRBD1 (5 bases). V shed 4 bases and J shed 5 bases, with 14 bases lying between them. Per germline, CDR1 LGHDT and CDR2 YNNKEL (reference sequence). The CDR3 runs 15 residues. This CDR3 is CASSPTGTENEKLFF. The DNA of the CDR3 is TGTGCCAGCAGCCCTACCGGGACTGAGAATGAAAAACTGTTTTTT.